A few counts support the clone carrying this T cell receptor beta chain. The PCR was carried out with 60 Vbeta primers and 13 Jbeta primers. Assay used: immunoSEQ multiplex PCR; TCRdb lists only in-frame clones, some missing. The top ten hold roughly 0.75% of the sample, which has roughly 170,000 clones, 80% to 90% seen once. The record originates from a study of cytomegalovirus exposure and HLA in healthy donors. Across the study: The Caucasian-associated ancestry cluster contained 81% of the approximately 410 genotyped donors.

The V gene end was trimmed by 5 bases and the J gene end by 1 base; junction bases not matched to a gene: 3. CDR3 size: 15 residues. Germline V gene data show CDR1 as MNHEY and CDR2 as SVGAGI. The receptor's source is a woman between 18 and 29 years old in good health and CMV-seronegative. Input material: PBMCs. The rearrangement joins TRBV6-5 to TRBJ1-4; 8 bases map to TRBD1. The CDR3: CASSPGQGTNEKLFF. The CDR3 nucleotides read TGTGCCAGCAGTCCAGGACAGGGAACTAATGAAAAACTGTTTTTT.